This T cell receptor beta chain stems from a study of CD8 T cells in ankylosing spondylitis. Findings and limits, study-wide: Earlier authors reported some of these motif variants in reactive arthritis synovial fluid and blood. Within ankylosing spondylitis blood, a TCR beta motif made up of fewer than ten highly homologous variants appeared to be characteristic. Clones linked to disease were reported to show significant enrichment in matched ankylosing spondylitis synovial fluid. CD8+ disease-linked clones were present at relatively low frequencies in blood.

Ten or more counts support this clonotype. Antigen unknown. Making use of molecular barcodes, quantitative 5'-RACE generated TCR beta libraries. TCRdb reanalysed the 5' RACE reads using MiXCR and keeps one entry per CDR3 protein. The data hold roughly 700,000 distinct CDR3 sequences, with around a fifth observed a single time. The receptor comes from a male donor with ankylosing spondylitis. Sequencing was performed on blood, either unsorted or a sorted T cell fraction (not recorded which).

The CDR3 sequence: CASSSLGRSGYSNQPQHF. In nucleotides, the CDR3 is TGTGCCAGCAGTTCCCTAGGTCGGTCAGGTTATAGCAATCAGCCCCAGCATTTT. The genes are TRBV6-5 and TRBJ1-5; D not resolved. The V gene lost 4 bases and the J gene lost 0 bases, with 19 bases spanning the gap. This CDR3 has 18 amino acids. CDR1 MNHEY and CDR2 SVGAGI come from the germline V gene.